This T cell receptor (beta chain) was observed in a study of T-cell reconstitution after alpha-beta-depleted transplantation in children. In this sample, this clonotype turned up many times. The authors prepared the TCRbeta library with unique molecular identifiers. In TCRdb, the PCR reads were re-called with MiXCR into one record per CDR3 protein. Counted here are about 610,000 distinct CDR3 sequences, roughly a tenth occurring once; the ten biggest clones make up less than 4.5%. The CDR3 extends over 12 amino acids. Germline values: CDR1 DFQATT, CDR2 SNEGSKA (reference sequence). The V gene lost 6 bases and the J gene lost 3 bases, with 12 bases spanning the gap.

V usage is TRBV20-1 and J usage is TRBJ2-7, with no clear D. Source: PBMCs from the stem cell graft donor, taken from the stem cell graft. This receptor was obtained from a human donor who donated a stem cell graft to a child with acute myeloid leukemia. The CDR3 bases are TGCAGTGCCGCTAAACGTGACTACGAGCAGTACTTC. This gives the protein CSAAKRDYEQYF.